This T cell receptor beta chain was sequenced for a study of control samples from healthy donors and cancer patients. Profiled with immunoSEQ multiplex PCR; TCRdb holds only in-frame clones, not every one. The sample has about 180,000 clones, around nine tenths seen once. This TCR was sampled from a man aged 25-45 years in good health. Sample: blood.

The CDR3 is CASTHTGTSAPSSYEQYF. The CDR3 nucleotides read TGTGCCAGCACCCACACCGGGACTAGCGCCCCTAGCTCCTACGAGCAGTACTTC. The chain couples TRBV28 to TRBJ2-7; 10 bases are shared with TRBD2. The CDR3 has 18 residues. Trimming took 7 bases from V and 0 from J; bases not matched to a gene: 15. Germline assignment: CDR1 MDHEN and CDR2 SYDVKM. The variable domain in full, completed from reference TRBV28 and TRBJ2-7, reads DVKVTQSSRYLVKRTGEKVFLECVQDMDHENMFWYRQDPGLGLRLIYFSYDVKMKEKGDIPEGYSVSREKKERFSLILESASTNQTSMYLCASTHTGTSAPSSYEQYFGPGTRLTVT.